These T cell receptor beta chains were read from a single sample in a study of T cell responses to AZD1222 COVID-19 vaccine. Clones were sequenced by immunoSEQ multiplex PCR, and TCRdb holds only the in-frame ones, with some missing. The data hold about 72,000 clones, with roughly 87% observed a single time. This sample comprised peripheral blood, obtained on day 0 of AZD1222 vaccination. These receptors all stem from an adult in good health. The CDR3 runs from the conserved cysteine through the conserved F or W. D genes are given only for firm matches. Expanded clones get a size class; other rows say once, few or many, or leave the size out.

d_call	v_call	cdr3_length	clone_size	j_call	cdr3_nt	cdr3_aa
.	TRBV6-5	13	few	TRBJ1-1	TGTGCCAGCAGTCGGGACACCTCCGATGAAGCTTTCTTT	CASSRDTSDEAFF
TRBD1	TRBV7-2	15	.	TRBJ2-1	TGTGCCAGCAGCCCTGACAGGGGTTCCTACAATGAGCAGTTCTTC	CASSPDRGSYNEQFF
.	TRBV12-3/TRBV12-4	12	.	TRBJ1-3	TGTGCCAGCAGTTTAGTAGGAAACACCATATATTTT	CASSLVGNTIYF
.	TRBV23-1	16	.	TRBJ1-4	TGCGCCAGCAGTCCCCGACCAAGGGACGCTTGTGAAAAACTGTTTTTT	CASSPRPRDACEKLFF
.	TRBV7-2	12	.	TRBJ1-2	TGTGCCAGCAGCTCCCTGACCTATGGCTACACCTTC	CASSSLTYGYTF
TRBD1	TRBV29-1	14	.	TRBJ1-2	TGCAGCGTTGAAGTACCGGGACAGGGCTATGGCTACACCTTC	CSVEVPGQGYGYTF
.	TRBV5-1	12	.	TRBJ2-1	TGCGCCAGCAGCTTGAACGAACATGAGCAGTTCTTC	CASSLNEHEQFF
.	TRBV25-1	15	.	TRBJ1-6	TGTGCCAGCAGTGAATCTAAGGGCACCGCTTTCTCCCTCCACTTT	CASSESKGTAFSLHF
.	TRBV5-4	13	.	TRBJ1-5	TGTGCCAGCAGCCCTGATCTGGGGCAGCCCCAGCATTTT	CASSPDLGQPQHF
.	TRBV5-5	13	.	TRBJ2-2	TGTGCCAGCAGCCGGACGAACACCGGGGAGCTGTTTTTT	CASSRTNTGELFF
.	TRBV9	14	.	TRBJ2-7	TGTGCCAGCAGCGCACCAGAGGGCTCCTACGAGCAGTACTTC	CASSAPEGSYEQYF
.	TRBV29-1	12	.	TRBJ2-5	TGCAGCGAGAAGACAGCACAAGAGACCCAGTACTTC	CSEKTAQETQYF
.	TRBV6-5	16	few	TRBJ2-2	TGTGCCAGCAGTTACTCTCGGGGTTTGGACACCGGGGAGCTGTTTTTT	CASSYSRGLDTGELFF
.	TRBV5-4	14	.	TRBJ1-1	TGTGCCAGCAGCCGACAGACAGTGAACACTGAAGCTTTCTTT	CASSRQTVNTEAFF
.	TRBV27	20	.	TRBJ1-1	TGTGCCAGCAGTTTACCCAAGCTCGACAGGCGGGAGGGTAGGAACACTGAAGCTTTCTTT	CASSLPKLDRREGRNTEAFF
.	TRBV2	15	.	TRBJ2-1	TGTGCCAGCAGTGAACGTCAGGTAACCTCCGGTGAGCAGTTCTTC	CASSERQVTSGEQFF
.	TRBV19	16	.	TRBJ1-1	TGTGCCAGTAGTATAATCGGGAGCTCGAAGAACACTGAAGCTTTCTTT	CASSIIGSSKNTEAFF
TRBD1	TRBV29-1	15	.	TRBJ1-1	TGCAGCGTTGAAGATCTATGGCCAGGGGGATCTGAAGCTTTCTTT	CSVEDLWPGGSEAFF
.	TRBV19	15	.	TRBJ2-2	TGTGCCAGTAGGAACGGGGAAAAGAACACCGGGGAGCTGTTTTTT	CASRNGEKNTGELFF
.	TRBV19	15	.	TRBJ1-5	TGTGCCAGTAGTACCTCCACAGGGTTCAATCAGCCCCAGCATTTT	CASSTSTGFNQPQHF
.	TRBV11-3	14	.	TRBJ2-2	TGTGCCAGCAGCTTACATTGGCTGGACGGGGAGCTGTTTTTT	CASSLHWLDGELFF
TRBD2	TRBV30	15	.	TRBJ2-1	TGTGCCTGGGGAGCGGGGGGGCCGTCATCGCATGAGCAGTTCTTC	CAWGAGGPSSHEQFF
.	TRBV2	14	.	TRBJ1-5	TGTGCCAGCGCCGGGGGTTATAGCAATCAGCCCCAGCATTTT	CASAGGYSNQPQHF
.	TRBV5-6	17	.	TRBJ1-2	TGTGCCAGCAGCTTGGCGTCAACAGTCCGCTGGACCTATGGCTACACCTTC	CASSLASTVRWTYGYTF
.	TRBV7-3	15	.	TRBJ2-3	TGTGCCAGCAGCTTAGGTCCACCACTCACAGATACGCAGTATTTT	CASSLGPPLTDTQYF
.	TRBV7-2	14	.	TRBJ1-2	TGTGCCAGCAGCTTAGGGGCACAACTGTATGGCTACACCTTC	CASSLGAQLYGYTF
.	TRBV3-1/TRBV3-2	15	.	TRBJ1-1	TGTGCCAGCAGCCCAGGAAACCCCGGGGGCGCTGAAGCTTTCTTT	CASSPGNPGGAEAFF
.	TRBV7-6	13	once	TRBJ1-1	TGTGCCAGCAGCGGCGGGGCGAACACTGAAGCTTTCTTT	CASSGGANTEAFF
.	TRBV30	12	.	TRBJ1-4	TGTGCCTGGAGTGTGGGGAGAGAAAAACTGTTTTTT	CAWSVGREKLFF
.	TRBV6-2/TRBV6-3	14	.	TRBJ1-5	TGTGCCAGCAGTTATAACAGGCGAGGTCAGCCCCAGCATTTT	CASSYNRRGQPQHF
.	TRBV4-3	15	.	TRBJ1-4	TGCGCCAGCAGCCAAAACTCCGGGACTGGTGAAAAACTGTTTTTT	CASSQNSGTGEKLFF
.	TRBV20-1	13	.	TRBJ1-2	TGCAGTGCTAGTCCAGGGCCTCATGGTGGCTACACCTTC	CSASPGPHGGYTF
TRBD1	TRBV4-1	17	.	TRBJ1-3	TGCGCCAGCAGCCACCTAGGACAGGGGGGTTCTGGAAACACCATATATTTT	CASSHLGQGGSGNTIYF
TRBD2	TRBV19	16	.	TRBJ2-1	TGTGCCAGTAGGCGGCGGGGGGGCTCGAAGGCCAATGAGCAGTTCTTC	CASRRRGGSKANEQFF
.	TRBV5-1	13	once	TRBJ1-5	TGCGCCAGCAGCTTGGGGGAGAGGCAGCCCCAGCATTTT	CASSLGERQPQHF